This TCR beta chain was profiled in a study of cytomegalovirus exposure and HLA in healthy donors. The V gene lost 5 bases and the J gene lost 1 base, with 14 bases spanning the gap. The CDR3 is 15 amino acids. CDR1 is MNHEY, CDR2 SVGAGI, per germline. General observations from the study: The investigators catalogued 164 TCR beta chains as cytomegalovirus-associated. The authors confirmed in vitro that a few CMV-associated chains were specific for CMV antigens. The study found most TCR sequences rare, yet found some public TCRs in many donors.

Clones were sequenced by immunoSEQ multiplex PCR, and TCRdb holds only the in-frame ones, with some missing. The repertoire holds about 240,000 clones, with approximately 90% as singletons. The approximately 120-subject validation cohort, separate from the approximately 670-subject first cohort, included the donors. Notes on this clone: Antigen specificity is unknown.

The sequence derives from a man between 18 and 35 years old in good health and CMV-seronegative. This sequence joins TRBV6-5 and TRBJ1-2, with unresolved D. The sample taken for sequencing was PBMCs. The CDR3 loop is CASSPNAAINYGYTF. The CDR3 nucleotides read TGTGCCAGCAGTCCAAACGCGGCCATTAACTATGGCTACACCTTC.